These 22 T cell receptor beta chains share one sample of origin, sequenced in a study of human T cells and chemical hapten exposure. A single record per CDR3 protein comes from TCRdb applying MiXCR to the RACE reads. This sample has approximately 87,000 distinct CDR3 sequences, with about an eighth found just once. Time point: patch test 2, 6 weeks after DPC sensitization. Treatment defined: therapeutic diphenylcyclopropenone sensitization with weekly scalp DPC. The input for sequencing was whole blood, taken in connection with sensitization to the hapten diphenylcyclopropenone (DPC). These receptors all stem from a woman aged 40-49 years with alopecia areata. Some clones in this sample may be carry-over from other donors' samples.

This clonotype has more than one count but fewer than ten. CDR3 amino acids: CATGEGTHIQYF. In DNA, the CDR3 is TGTGCCACTGGGGAGGGCACGCACATTCAGTACTTC. The rearrangement uses TRBV10-3 and TRBJ2-4; 7 bases match TRBD2. The CDR3 loop spans 12 amino acids. Germline V gene lookup returns CDR1 ENHRY and CDR2 SYGVKD. V lost 10 bases, J lost 8 bases, and 8 bases stayed unmatched.

This clonotype has ten or more counts. V gene TRBV7-2 combines with J gene TRBJ2-7; 11 bases are a match to TRBD1. The germline V gene encodes CDR1 SGHTA and CDR2 FQGNSA. V was clipped by 5 bases and J by 1 base; unmatched bases: 4. The CDR3 extends over 15 amino acids. The CDR3 sequence is CASSPGQGASYEQYF. DNA for the CDR3: TGTGCCAGCAGCCCCGGACAGGGGGCTTCCTACGAGCAGTACTTC.

This clonotype was observed many times. The chain has TRBV9 and TRBJ2-7; D is unclear. Trimming stripped 3 bases from V and 0 bases from J, with 13 bases between. Germline values: CDR1 SGDLS, CDR2 YYNGEE. The CDR3 runs to 15 residues. CDR3 sequence: CASSAQGSGSYEQYF. The CDR3, as DNA: TGTGCCAGCAGCGCACAAGGTAGTGGCTCCTACGAGCAGTACTTC.

V is TRBV11-2 and J is TRBJ2-5, with D perhaps matching TRBD1 (5 bases). CDR1 and CDR2 from the germline V gene are SGHAT and FQNNGV. The CDR3 totals 14 residues. Trimming took 1 base from V and 4 from J, leaving 10 bases between them. In DNA form, the CDR3 reads TGTGCCAGCAGCTTAGGACGTAGGGGAGAGACCCAGTACTTC. Translating gives CASSLGRRGETQYF.

Many counts were recorded for this clonotype. This rearrangement joins TRBV6-5 to TRBJ1-1; no firm D call. The CDR3 is 12 residues long. The germline V gene has CDR1 MNHEY and CDR2 SVGAGI. Deletions cut 6 bases from V and 4 bases from J, with 9 bases between. CDR3 residues: CASRDYSTEAFF. The DNA of the CDR3 is TGTGCCAGCAGGGACTACAGCACTGAAGCTTTCTTT.

This chain uses TRBV12-3 or TRBV12-4 with TRBJ2-5, with TRBD1 matching 9 bases. CDR3 length: 16 residues. V shed 6 bases, J shed 1 base, and the junction held 9 bases outside the gene matches. The CDR3 DNA sequence: TGTGCCAGCAGCCCGGACAGGGGAAGGGTCCAAGAGACCCAGTACTTC. It encodes CASSPDRGRVQETQYF.

A few counts support this clonotype. The V gene is TRBV5-4, the J gene TRBJ1-2; D call uncertain. There are 14 residues in the CDR3. Germline V lookup: CDR1 SGHNT, CDR2 YYREEE (reference sequence). V was trimmed by 2 bases and J by 7 bases, leaving 15 bases between them. This CDR3 reads CASSLPQSKGGYTF. In nucleotides, the CDR3 is TGTGCCAGCAGCTTACCGCAGAGTAAGGGTGGCTACACCTTC.

There are a few counts of this clonotype. The chain couples TRBV29-1 to TRBJ2-7; D not certain. The V end was cut by 5 bases, the J end by 0 bases, with 11 bases between. CDR1 and CDR2 (germline): SQVTM, ANQGSEA. There are 13 residues in the CDR3. DNA for the CDR3: TGCAGCGTTCGTCGAGTGGGCTCCTACGAGCAGTACTTC. Translating it yields CSVRRVGSYEQYF.

In this sample, this clonotype turned up a few times. V and J are TRBV30 and TRBJ2-1; D remains unclear. The germline V gene has CDR1 GTSNPN and CDR2 SVGIG (reference sequence). V was cut by 4 bases and J by 3 bases, with 7 bases left in between. The CDR3 is 12 amino acids. CDR3 protein: CAWTTLYNEQFF. The CDR3 DNA reads as TGTGCCTGGACTACTCTCTACAATGAGCAGTTCTTC.

This chain connects TRBV6-1 to TRBJ1-2; D call uncertain. Per the germline V gene, CDR1 is MNHNS and CDR2 is SASEGT. The CDR3 runs to 16 residues. V lost 1 base and J lost 8, with 20 bases in between. DNA for the CDR3: TGTGCCAGCAGTGAAGGTCGGTGGAGGCGGACCGGGGGCTACACCTTC. It yields the protein CASSEGRWRRTGGYTF.

Many counts were recorded for this clonotype. This rearrangement joins TRBV7-2 to TRBJ2-2; no reliable D call. The V and J ends lost 2 bases and 2 bases respectively, with 9 bases between them. This CDR3 is 15 amino acids long. The V gene's germline CDR1 is SGHTA and CDR2 FQGNSA. This chain's CDR3 is CASSLFVGNTGELFF. In DNA, the CDR3 is TGTGCCAGCAGCTTATTTGTGGGAAACACCGGGGAGCTGTTTTTT.

The J gene is TRBJ2-7, the V gene TRBV6-6; 7 nucleotides align to TRBD2. V shed 8 bases, J shed 4 bases, and the junction held 8 bases outside the gene matches. The CDR3 consists of 13 residues. CDR1 MNHNY and CDR2 SVGAGI come from the germline V gene (reference sequence). The CDR3 sequence: CASLGGVGYEQYF. As DNA, the CDR3 is TGTGCCAGCTTGGGGGGGGTCGGGTACGAGCAGTACTTC.

The chain combines TRBV4-1 with TRBJ2-1, with D perhaps TRBD2 (5 bases). Germline CDR1 is MGHRA and CDR2 is YSYEKL. The CDR3 has 15 amino acids. The V and J ends lost 1 base and 7 bases respectively, with 14 bases between them. CDR3 coding DNA: TGCGCCAGCAGCCAAGCGCCAGGCGGGTGGAATGAGCAGTTCTTC. It codes for CASSQAPGGWNEQFF.

This clonotype was seen many times. The DNA for the CDR3 is TGTGCCAGTAGTTCCAGGGCCTTGAGCAATCAGCCCCAGCATTTT. It specifies CASSSRALSNQPQHF. The rearrangement uses TRBV19 and TRBJ1-5; D may be TRBD1 (5 bases). Trimming cost V 5 bases and J 1 base, with 12 bases left between them. The CDR3 runs to 15 residues. CDR1 and CDR2 from the germline V gene are LNHDA and SQIVND (reference sequence).

This clonotype was detected ten times or more. The chain combines TRBV6-6 with TRBJ1-6; TRBD1 aligns across 7 bases. There are 17 residues in the CDR3. V gave up 4 bases and J gave up 8 bases; unmatched junction bases: 14. The germline V gene encodes CDR1 MNHNY and CDR2 SVGAGI (reference sequence). CDR3 loop: CASSLNRGSSGDSPLHF. The CDR3 DNA sequence: TGTGCCAGCAGTTTAAACAGGGGAAGCAGTGGGGATTCACCCCTCCACTTT.

CDR3 sequence: CASCRDGRNQPQHF. The CDR3 DNA reads TGTGCCAGCTGCCGGGACGGACGCAATCAGCCCCAGCATTTT. The V and J genes are TRBV28 and TRBJ1-5, with TRBD1 as a possible D gene (5 bases). V was clipped by 8 bases and J by 2 bases, with 13 bases between them. The CDR3 contains 14 residues. Germline CDR1 is MDHEN and CDR2 is SYDVKM.

This clonotype was counted at least ten times. The V and J genes are TRBV6-2 or TRBV6-3 and TRBJ1-5, with no clear D. V lost 6 bases and J 3 bases, leaving 12 bases between the germline ends. CDR3 length: 14 amino acids. In germline, CDR1 is MNHEY, CDR2 SVGEGT. The CDR3: CASSLHDNNQPQHF. The CDR3 coding sequence is TGTGCCAGCAGCCTCCATGACAACAATCAGCCCCAGCATTTT.

V and J are TRBV7-2 and TRBJ2-5; D is undetermined. V lost 3 bases and J lost 4, with 9 bases in between. CDR3 length: 13 amino acids. Per the germline V gene, CDR1 is SGHTA and CDR2 is FQGNSA. This chain's CDR3 is CASSFKRGETQYF. The CDR3 nucleotides are TGTGCCAGCAGCTTTAAGAGAGGAGAGACCCAGTACTTC.

This clonotype appeared a few times. The chain is built from TRBV27 and TRBJ2-7; 9 bases are shared with TRBD1. CDR3 length equals 17 residues. Germline CDR1 MNHEY, CDR2 SMNVEV (reference sequence). Unmatched junction bases numbered 11, after V lost 3 bases and J lost 2 bases. CDR3 coding DNA: TGTGCCAGCAGTTTCAAGACAGGGGGACCTCCCGCCTACGAGCAGTACTTC. Encoded protein: CASSFKTGGPPAYEQYF.

The chain links TRBV19 to TRBJ1-1, with D unclear. The CDR3 sequence is 14 residues long. CDR1 is LNHDA and CDR2 is SQIVND in the germline V gene (reference sequence). V was shortened by 6 bases and J by 6 bases, with 17 bases between the two germline ends. Written as DNA, the CDR3 is TGTGCCAGTAGCCCGATGGAGGGTATCGCTGAAGCTTTCTTT. This encodes CASSPMEGIAEAFF.

Regarding this clonotype: A much more abundant neighbour one base away suggests this may be a read error. The J gene is TRBJ2-7, the V gene TRBV5-1; tentative D call: TRBD2 (7 bases). Germline V CDR1 and CDR2: SGHRS, YFSETQ. This CDR3 comprises 15 residues. The CDR3 spells CASSRGAEDSFEQYF. The CDR3 region has the DNA TGCGCCAGCAGCCGGGGGGCGGAAGACTCCTTCGAGCAGTACTTC.

This clonotype was picked up one time. The chain recombines TRBV11-3 with TRBJ2-3, with TRBD2 as a possible D gene (5 bases). With 4 bases removed from V and 4 bases from J, the gap between germline ends came to 12 bases. Germline V gives CDR1 SGHNT, CDR2 YENEEA. CDR3 length: 14 residues. CDR3 DNA sequence: TGTGCCAGCAGCTCCCGCGGGTACTCAGATACGCAGTATTTT. Encoded protein: CASSSRGYSDTQYF.